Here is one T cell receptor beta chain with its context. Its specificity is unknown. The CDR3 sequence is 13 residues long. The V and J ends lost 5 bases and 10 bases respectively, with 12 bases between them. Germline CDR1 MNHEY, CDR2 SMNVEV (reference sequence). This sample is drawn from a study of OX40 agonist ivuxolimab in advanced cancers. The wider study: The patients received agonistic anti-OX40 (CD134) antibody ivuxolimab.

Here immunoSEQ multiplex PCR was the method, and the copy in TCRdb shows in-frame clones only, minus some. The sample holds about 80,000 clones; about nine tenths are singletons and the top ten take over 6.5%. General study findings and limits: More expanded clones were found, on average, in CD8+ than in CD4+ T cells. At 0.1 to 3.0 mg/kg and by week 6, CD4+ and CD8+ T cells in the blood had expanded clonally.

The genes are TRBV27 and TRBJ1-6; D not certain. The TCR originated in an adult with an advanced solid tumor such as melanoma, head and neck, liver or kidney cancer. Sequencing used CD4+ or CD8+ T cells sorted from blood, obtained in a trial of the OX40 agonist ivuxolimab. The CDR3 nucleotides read TGTGCCAGCAGTGTCGGTATCGTGTCACCCCTCCACTTT. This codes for CASSVGIVSPLHF.